These 31 T cell receptor beta chains share one sample of origin, sequenced in a study of blood T cells in healthy people across ages. Then a second PCR, running roughly 7 to 11 cycles, was carried out with a sample-barcoded 5' primer and a J-beta primer mix. From the 5' RACE reads, TCRdb called clonotypes with MiXCR, one entry per CDR3 protein. The data show roughly 680,000 distinct CDR3 sequences, around 21% seen once. Specimen: blood. The source of these receptors is a man in his 70s in good health.

This clonotype was observed a handful of times. CDR3 sequence: CASSPLDSGHEKLFF. CDR3 nucleotide sequence: TGTGCCAGCAGCCCTCTCGACAGCGGCCATGAAAAACTGTTTTTT. The V gene is TRBV7-9, the J gene TRBJ1-4, with D perhaps TRBD1 (5 bases). V was shortened by 5 bases and J by 6 bases, with 16 bases between the two germline ends. Germline CDR1 reads SEHNR; CDR2 reads FQNEAQ (reference sequence). This CDR3 comprises 15 residues.

V usage is TRBV30 and J usage is TRBJ1-2, with D unresolved. Germline V gives CDR1 GTSNPN, CDR2 SVGIG (reference sequence). The CDR3 runs to 10 residues. V shed 8 bases and J shed 8 bases, with 12 bases lying between them. The CDR3 bases are TGTGCCCGGGAAGAGGGCGGCTACACCTTC. As protein: CAREEGGYTF.

This clonotype came up many times. V gene TRBV6-2 or TRBV6-3 combines with J gene TRBJ2-1; D unclear. In germline, CDR1 is MNHEY, CDR2 SVGEGT. V was clipped by 5 bases and J by 8 bases, with 7 bases between them. The CDR3 has 11 residues. CDR3 coding DNA: TGTGCCAGCAGTCCCGGTCATGAGCAGTTCTTC. Its translation is CASSPGHEQFF.

Ten or more counts support this clonotype. V gene TRBV29-1 combines with J gene TRBJ2-1; 9 nucleotides align to TRBD1. CDR1 and CDR2 from the germline V gene are SQVTM and ANQGSEA. V gave up 7 bases and J gave up 5 bases; unmatched junction bases: 3. The CDR3 runs 12 residues. This CDR3 reads CSGDRGDNEQFF. In DNA form, the CDR3 reads TGCAGCGGAGACAGGGGGGACAATGAGCAGTTCTTC.

The chain combines TRBV20-1 with TRBJ2-2; D remains unclear. Germline V gene data show CDR1 as DFQATT and CDR2 as SNEGSKA (reference sequence). V lost 0 bases and J lost 7, with 18 bases in between. CDR3 length equals 16 residues. CDR3 sequence: CSARDIATWMGGELFF. The CDR3 DNA sequence: TGCAGTGCTAGAGATATCGCTACGTGGATGGGCGGGGAGCTGTTTTTT.

The chain recombines TRBV5-1 with TRBJ2-7; 9 nucleotides match TRBD1. Germline loops: CDR1 SGHRS, CDR2 YFSETQ. CDR3 size: 15 residues. Trimming removed 4 bases from V and 3 bases from J; junction bases left unmatched: 8. CDR3 in amino acids: CASSVAGTGYYEQYF. The DNA of the CDR3 is TGCGCCAGCAGCGTCGCCGGGACAGGGTACTACGAGCAGTACTTC.

This clonotype was detected only once. This chain joins TRBV5-5 and TRBJ1-4; TRBD1 aligns across 11 bases. The CDR3 runs to 14 residues. The V gene end was trimmed by 7 bases and the J gene end by 8 bases; junction bases not matched to a gene: 7. From germline, CDR1 is SGHKS and CDR2 YYEKEE (reference sequence). For the CDR3, the DNA is TGTGCCAGCGGAGGACAGGGGGCGAGGGAAAAACTGTTTTTT. This gives the protein CASGGQGAREKLFF.

CDR3 coding DNA: TGCAGCGTTGCCGCTTTGGGGCACATGAACACTGAAGCTTTCTTT. It yields the protein CSVAALGHMNTEAFF. The V gene is TRBV29-1, the J gene TRBJ1-1; perhaps TRBD1 as D (5 bases). The V end lost 4 bases, the J end lost 0 bases, and 15 bases lay between the germline ends. CDR1 and CDR2 (germline): SQVTM, ANQGSEA. This CDR3 region has 15 residues.

The chain joins TRBV9 to TRBJ1-2; no firm D call. Trimming removed 2 bases from V and 2 bases from J, with 13 bases in between. Per germline, CDR1 SGDLS and CDR2 YYNGEE. The CDR3 sequence is 15 residues long. The CDR3 DNA reads TGTGCCAGCAGCGTCGGACCTTCCACCAACTATGGCTACACCTTC. Amino acids: CASSVGPSTNYGYTF.

The chain couples TRBV6-1 to TRBJ2-7, with D possibly being TRBD2 (6 bases). Trimming cost V 5 bases and J 2 bases, with 13 bases left between them. This CDR3 region has 14 residues. The germline V gene encodes CDR1 MNHNS and CDR2 SASEGT. For the CDR3, the DNA is TGTGCCAGCAGTATTCGACTAGACGCCTACGAGCAGTACTTC. Its protein is CASSIRLDAYEQYF.

The chain carries TRBV2 and TRBJ2-1; no definite D call. V lost 2 bases, J lost 3 bases, and 8 bases lay in between. Germline CDR1 reads SNHLY; CDR2 reads FYNNEI. This CDR3 has 14 residues. The CDR3: CASSEFSSYNEQFF. CDR3 nucleotide sequence: TGTGCCAGCAGTGAATTTTCTAGCTACAATGAGCAGTTCTTC. Together with reference TRBV2 and TRBJ2-1, the CDR3 gives the full variable domain: EPEVTQTPSHQVTQMGQEVILRCVPISNHLYFYWYRQILGQKVEFLVSFYNNEISEKSEIFDDQFSVERPDGSNFTLKIRSTKLEDSAMYFCASSEFSSYNEQFFGPGTRLTVL.

This clonotype was picked up a small number of times. This chain links TRBV12-3 or TRBV12-4 with TRBJ2-1; D is perhaps TRBD1 (8 bases). The assigned J gene may be wrong: the sequence end matches TRBJ2-7 better. The CDR3 contains 14 residues. CDR3 in amino acids: CASSRTGREYEQYF. The CDR3 DNA sequence: TGTGCCAGCAGTCGGACAGGGAGGGAGTACGAGCAGTACTTC.

This clonotype was counted between two and nine times. The chain carries TRBV5-5 and TRBJ1-1; D call uncertain. CDR1 SGHKS and CDR2 YYEKEE come from the germline V gene (reference sequence). The V end lost 4 bases, the J end lost 5 bases, and 18 bases lay between the germline ends. The CDR3 consists of 15 residues. In DNA form, the CDR3 reads TGTGCCAGCAGCCTTGGATTTGCAGCGCGGACTGAAGCTTTCTTT. It yields the protein CASSLGFAARTEAFF.

The V call is TRBV20-1, the J call TRBJ1-1; D ambiguous. V was cut by 7 bases and J by 4 bases, with 7 bases left in between. The CDR3 extends over 10 amino acids. CDR1 is DFQATT, CDR2 SNEGSKA, per germline (reference sequence). This chain's CDR3 is CSEGSTEAFF. In DNA, the CDR3 is TGCAGTGAAGGTAGCACTGAAGCTTTCTTT.

V and J are TRBV3-1 and TRBJ2-5; no reliable D call. V lost 3 bases, J lost 5 bases, and 10 bases lay in between. This CDR3 comprises 13 residues. Looked up from germline, CDR1 is LGHDT and CDR2 is YNNKEL (reference sequence). CDR3 sequence reads: CASSHATVETQYF. DNA for the CDR3: TGTGCCAGCAGCCACGCAACGGTGGAGACCCAGTACTTC.

This clonotype was picked up a small number of times. A read error may explain this, as a much larger clone is one base away. The chain links TRBV18 to TRBJ2-3; the D gene is possibly TRBD2 (6 bases). The CDR3 totals 14 residues. CDR1 and CDR2 (germline): KGHSH, LQKENI. Between the trimmed V and J ends, which lost 6 bases and 6 bases, there was a span of 16 bases. The CDR3 nucleotides read TGTGCCAGCTCGGGGAGCGGGCTTCCCGATACGCAGTATTTT. Its protein product is CASSGSGLPDTQYF.

In its sample, this clonotype was seen a few times. The gene calls are TRBV12-3 or TRBV12-4 and TRBJ2-7, with D maybe TRBD2 (5 bases). V was cut by 6 bases and J by 7 bases, with 22 bases left in between. CDR3 size: 15 residues. The CDR3 nucleotides are TGTGCCAGCAGGCGAAGCGGCGCGACCCCTCTGGAGCAGTACTTC. This sequence encodes CASRRSGATPLEQYF.

At least ten counts were recorded for this clonotype. The rearrangement links TRBV6-6 to TRBJ1-4, with 7 bases identical to TRBD1. This CDR3 has 14 residues. The ends lost 6 bases at V and 6 bases at J; junction bases unmatched: 7. Germline assignment: CDR1 MNHNY and CDR2 SVGAGI (reference sequence). The DNA for the CDR3 is TGTGCCAGCAGCCCGCAGGGGGACCATGAAAAACTGTTTTTT. Residues: CASSPQGDHEKLFF.

This clonotype came up a few times. The genes are TRBV19 and TRBJ1-2; a possible D gene is TRBD1 (5 bases). The CDR3 has 11 amino acids. V lost 9 bases and J 3 bases, leaving 8 bases between the germline ends. Germline loops: CDR1 LNHDA, CDR2 SQIVND (reference sequence). Here the CDR3 DNA reads TGTGCCAGCGGGGGATACTATGGCTACACCTTC. It yields the protein CASGGYYGYTF.

This clonotype has more than one count but fewer than ten. The gene calls are TRBV20-1 and TRBJ1-2, with 7 bases that match TRBD1. This CDR3 region has 14 residues. Germline CDR1 DFQATT, CDR2 SNEGSKA (reference sequence). V lost 2 bases to trimming and J lost 4 bases; unmatched junction nucleotides: 7. The CDR3 region has the DNA TGCAGTGCTAGACGCCGGGACAGCATCTATGGCTACACCTTC. It translates to CSARRRDSIYGYTF.

As regards this clonotype: Mismatch with germline at one junction end may stem from a read error. The V call is TRBV12-3 or TRBV12-4, the J call TRBJ1-1; D remains ambiguous. The CDR3 has 12 residues. In nucleotides, the CDR3 is TGTGCCAGCAGTTTTCAAGGTACTGAAGCCTTCTTT. Its translation is CASSFQGTEAFF.

V usage is TRBV28 and J usage is TRBJ1-1; the match to TRBD1 covers 7 bases. Germline CDR1 is MDHEN and CDR2 is SYDVKM. The CDR3 length is 13 residues. V lost 6 bases and J lost 11; bases outside the gene matches: 12. Here the CDR3 DNA reads TGTGCCAGCAGCCGCGGACAGGACCTTGAGGCTTTCTTT. Translating it yields CASSRGQDLEAFF.

This chain joins TRBV2 and TRBJ2-7, with TRBD2 matching 8 bases. J gave up 3 bases and V 7 bases, and 11 bases lay outside the gene matches. Germline V gives CDR1 SNHLY, CDR2 FYNNEI. The CDR3 contains 15 residues. The DNA for the CDR3 is TGTGCCAGCACTGAGTTCGCGGGAGGTTTCTACGAGCAGTACTTC. Amino acids: CASTEFAGGFYEQYF.

This rearrangement joins TRBV4-1 to TRBJ1-5; 9 nucleotides agree with TRBD1. V was pared by 3 bases and J by 3 bases, with 3 bases of the junction left unmatched. This CDR3 has 15 amino acids. Germline values: CDR1 MGHRA, CDR2 YSYEKL. In DNA, the CDR3 is TGCGCCAGCAGCCAGGGACAGGGTATCAATCAGCCCCAGCATTTT. Residues: CASSQGQGINQPQHF.

This chain links TRBV20-1 with TRBJ1-5, with D possibly TRBD1 on 6 matching bases. Germline V gene lookup returns CDR1 DFQATT and CDR2 SNEGSKA (reference sequence). The CDR3 spans 13 residues. Trimming removed 6 bases at V and 4 bases at J, with 13 bases between. The CDR3 reads CSAGTGMNQPQHF. Written as DNA, the CDR3 is TGCAGTGCCGGTACAGGGATGAATCAGCCCCAGCATTTT.

A word on this clonotype: One junction end does not reproduce the germline sequence, and a read error may be involved. The genes are TRBV29-1 and TRBJ1-1, with a tentative D call TRBD1 (5 bases). Per the germline V gene, CDR1 is SQVTM and CDR2 is ANQGSEA. The CDR3 length is 12 residues. CDR3 nucleotide sequence: TGCAGCGGCGCAGGGCTCAACACTGAAGCTTCCTTT. Amino acids: CSGAGLNTEASF.

This clonotype was found many times. Its ends do not fully match the called genes, so a read error is possible. CDR3 residues: CASSLGGAGETQYF. The CDR3 DNA sequence: TGCGCCAGCAGCTTGGGAGGGGCGGGAGAGACCCAGTACTTC. J is TRBJ2-5 and V is TRBV28, with 7 bases that match TRBD2. The CDR3 is 14 residues long. CDR1 is MDHEN and CDR2 is SYDVKM in the germline V gene. Drawing the rest from reference TRBV28 and TRBJ2-5, the complete variable domain is DVKVTQSSRYLVKRTGEKVFLECVQDMDHENMFWYRQDPGLGLRLIYFSYDVKMKEKGDIPEGYSVSREKKERFSLILESASTNQTSMYLCASSLGGAGETQYFGPGTRLLVL.

The sample holds a few counts of this clonotype. The chain recombines TRBV25-1 with TRBJ2-5; possibly TRBD1 for D (7 bases). Deletions cut 6 bases from V and 2 bases from J, with 13 bases between. The CDR3 spans 14 residues. Per the germline V gene, CDR1 is MGHDK and CDR2 is SYGVNS. The CDR3 DNA is TGTGCCAGCAGCGCAGGGGGGAGGCAAGAGACCCAGTACTTC. Amino acids: CASSAGGRQETQYF.

The chain couples TRBV28 to TRBJ2-5; 10 bases map to TRBD1. The J call is doubtful: the DNA matches TRBJ2-7 better. CDR1 MDHEN and CDR2 SYDVKM come from the germline V gene. This CDR3 has 16 residues. The CDR3 sequence is CASSLSRDRGSYEQYF. In DNA form, the CDR3 reads TGTGCCAGCAGTTTATCCCGGGACAGGGGCTCCTACGAGCAGTACTTC.

This rearrangement joins TRBV4-2 to TRBJ2-4, with 8 bases aligning to TRBD2. The CDR3 totals 20 residues. With V trimmed by 5 bases and J by 2 bases, 20 bases remained unmatched. CDR1 and CDR2 (germline): LGHNA, YNFKEQ. CDR3: CASSSPTWGAGGKSKNIQYF. The DNA for the CDR3 is TGTGCCAGCAGCTCGCCCACATGGGGCGCGGGGGGCAAATCCAAAAACATTCAGTACTTC.

The gene calls are TRBV10-3 and TRBJ2-5, with unresolved D. The V end was cut by 2 bases, the J end by 2 bases, with 9 bases between. CDR1 ENHRY and CDR2 SYGVKD come from the germline V gene. The length of the CDR3 is 14 residues. CDR3 DNA: TGTGCCATCAGTGAGGGCAGCCTACAAGAGACCCAGTACTTC. Encoded protein: CAISEGSLQETQYF.